This T cell receptor (beta chain) comes out of a study of identical twins. TCRdb analysed the 5' RACE reads with MiXCR anew, one entry per CDR3 protein. The table lists some 560,000 distinct CDR3 sequences, 7.5% to 10% of them singletons. This same sample was also taken into another study, of yellow fever vaccine responses in identical twins.

This receptor was taken from a woman younger than 35 in good health. Sequenced: PBMCs.

The CDR3 DNA sequence: TGCAGTGGGGTGGCAGGGGGCGCTTTGGGGCAGTTCTTC. Protein sequence: CSGVAGGALGQFF. The J gene is TRBJ2-1, the V gene TRBV20-1; 8 bases map to TRBD1. CDR1 is DFQATT, CDR2 SNEGSKA, per germline (reference sequence). V shed 7 bases and J 12 bases; nucleotides not matched to a gene: 14. CDR3 size: 13 residues.